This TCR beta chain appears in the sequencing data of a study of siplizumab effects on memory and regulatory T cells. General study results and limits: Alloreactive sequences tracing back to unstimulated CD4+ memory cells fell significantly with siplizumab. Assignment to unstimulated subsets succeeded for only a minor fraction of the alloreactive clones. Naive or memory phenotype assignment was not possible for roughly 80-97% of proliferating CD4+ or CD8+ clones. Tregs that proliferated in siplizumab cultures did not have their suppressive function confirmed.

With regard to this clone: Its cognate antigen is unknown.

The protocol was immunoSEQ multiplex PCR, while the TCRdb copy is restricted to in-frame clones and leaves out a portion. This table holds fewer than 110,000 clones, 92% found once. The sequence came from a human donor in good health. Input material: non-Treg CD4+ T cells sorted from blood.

CDR3 sequence: CASRVTSGRAQETQYF. The CDR3 DNA reads as TGTGCCAGCAGGGTAACTAGCGGGAGGGCCCAAGAGACCCAGTACTTC. The gene calls are TRBV28 and TRBJ2-5; 13 positions agree with TRBD2. The CDR3 has 16 amino acids. Germline values: CDR1 MDHEN, CDR2 SYDVKM. V lost 6 bases, J lost 1 base, and 5 bases stayed unmatched.